The following is a T cell receptor (beta chain) sequence with its context. The data were obtained in a study of blood T cell repertoires in COVID-19. Overall study: Spain, Italy and the United States supplied samples that represented acute and convalescent COVID-19. Sample material is recorded as cDNA or gDNA derived from T cells, B-cell-depleted T cells, or PBMCs.

In the authors' methods: Reference gene primer amplification gave estimated nucleated cell counts. Using immunoSEQ multiplex PCR, the repertoire was profiled, and TCRdb retains in-frame clones only, with some absent. D and trimming were read from the DNA, whereas the V and J calls and clone size are those reported in that table. The table has 200,000 to 250,000 clones, roughly 88% seen once. Trimming stripped 4 bases from V and 9 bases from J, with 12 bases between. This CDR3 is 12 amino acids long. This TCR came from a man aged 25-45 years who had recovered from COVID-19. Sequenced sample: peripheral blood. The gene calls are TRBV12-3 or TRBV12-4 and TRBJ1-1; a possible D gene is TRBD1 (6 bases). CDR3 region: CASSSDSRKAFF. The CDR3 nucleotides are TGTGCCAGCAGTTCGGACAGTCGCAAAGCTTTCTTT.